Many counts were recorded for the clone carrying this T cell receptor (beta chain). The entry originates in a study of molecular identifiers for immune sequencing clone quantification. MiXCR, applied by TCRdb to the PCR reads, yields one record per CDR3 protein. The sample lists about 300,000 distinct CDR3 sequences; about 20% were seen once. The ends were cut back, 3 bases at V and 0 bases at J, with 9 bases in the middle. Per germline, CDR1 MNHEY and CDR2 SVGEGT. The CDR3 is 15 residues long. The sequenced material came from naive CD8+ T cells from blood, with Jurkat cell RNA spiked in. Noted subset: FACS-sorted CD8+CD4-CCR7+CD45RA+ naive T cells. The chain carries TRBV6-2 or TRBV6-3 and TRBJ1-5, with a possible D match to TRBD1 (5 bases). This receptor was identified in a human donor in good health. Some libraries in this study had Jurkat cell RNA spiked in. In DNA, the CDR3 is TGTGCCAGCAGTTATGGGGGTTATAGCAATCAGCCCCAGCATTTT. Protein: CASSYGGYSNQPQHF.